These T cell receptor beta chains were read from a single sample in a study of shared clonotypes between healthy human individuals. Generated by immunoSEQ multiplex PCR, the TCRdb table keeps only in-frame clones and is missing some. This sample yields 2,100,000 or so clones, of which 90% to 97% are seen a single time; 0.13% belongs to the top ten. The specimen was naive CD4+ T cells sorted from blood. The receptors stem from a man aged 18-30 years in good health. The CDR3 runs from the conserved cysteine through the conserved F or W. Each record gives: CDR3 protein, CDR3 DNA, J gene, clone size, D gene, V gene. The D gene is left open where the match is weak. Size values are once, few and many counts, or a class for expanded clones, and some rows have none.

CDR3 protein: CASSIQGASNEKLFF; CDR3 DNA: TGTGCCAGTAGTATCCAGGGGGCCTCTAATGAAAAACTGTTTTTT; J gene: TRBJ1-4; clone size: -; D gene: TRBD1; V gene: TRBV19
CDR3 protein: CASSFPSRDTEAFF; CDR3 DNA: TGTGCCAGCAGTTTCCCAAGCAGGGACACTGAAGCTTTCTTT; J gene: TRBJ1-1; clone size: -; D gene: -; V gene: TRBV28
CDR3 protein: CAISESADSGANVLTF; CDR3 DNA: TGTGCCATCAGTGAGTCAGCCGATTCTGGGGCCAACGTCCTGACTTTC; J gene: TRBJ2-6; clone size: -; D gene: -; V gene: TRBV10-3
CDR3 protein: CASSFDDTGELFF; CDR3 DNA: TGCGCCAGCAGCTTTGACGACACCGGGGAGCTGTTTTTT; J gene: TRBJ2-2; clone size: -; D gene: -; V gene: TRBV5-1
CDR3 protein: CASKLGGANNEQFF; CDR3 DNA: TGCGCCAGTAAGTTAGGGGGAGCCAATAATGAGCAGTTCTTC; J gene: TRBJ2-1; clone size: -; D gene: -; V gene: TRBV5-1
CDR3 protein: CASRPTVEYKNIQYF; CDR3 DNA: TGTGCCAGCAGACCTACCGTAGAGTACAAAAACATTCAGTACTTC; J gene: TRBJ2-4; clone size: -; D gene: -; V gene: TRBV27
CDR3 protein: CASSRTVGERDEQFF; CDR3 DNA: TGCGCCAGCAGCCGAACAGTGGGGGAACGGGATGAGCAGTTCTTC; J gene: TRBJ2-1; clone size: -; D gene: -; V gene: TRBV4-3
CDR3 protein: CASSPRGAEAFF; CDR3 DNA: TGCGCCAGCAGCCCAAGGGGGGCTGAAGCTTTCTTT; J gene: TRBJ1-1; clone size: -; D gene: -; V gene: TRBV5-1
CDR3 protein: CASSLGGVGTEAFF; CDR3 DNA: TGTGCCAGCAGCTTGGGGGGGGTTGGGACTGAAGCTTTCTTT; J gene: TRBJ1-1; clone size: -; D gene: -; V gene: TRBV5-4
CDR3 protein: CAWSNLPYEQYF; CDR3 DNA: TGTGCCTGGAGTAACCTACCTTACGAGCAGTACTTC; J gene: TRBJ2-7; clone size: -; D gene: -; V gene: TRBV30
CDR3 protein: CAISVGATEAFF; CDR3 DNA: TGTGCCATCAGTGTGGGCGCAACTGAAGCTTTCTTT; J gene: TRBJ1-1; clone size: -; D gene: -; V gene: TRBV10-3
CDR3 protein: CASSYRVSSYEQYF; CDR3 DNA: TGTGCCAGCAGTTATAGGGTATCGTCCTACGAGCAGTACTTC; J gene: TRBJ2-7; clone size: -; D gene: -; V gene: TRBV6-5
CDR3 protein: CASTPMGAGVDTEAFF; CDR3 DNA: TGTGCCAGCACTCCAATGGGGGCGGGTGTGGACACTGAAGCTTTCTTT; J gene: TRBJ1-1; clone size: -; D gene: -; V gene: TRBV6-6
CDR3 protein: CASSPQGPSNQPQHF; CDR3 DNA: TGTGCCAGCAGCCCCCAAGGCCCTAGCAATCAGCCCCAGCATTTT; J gene: TRBJ1-5; clone size: -; D gene: -; V gene: TRBV2
CDR3 protein: CASEQGVGNTIYF; CDR3 DNA: TGTGCCTCGGAACAGGGAGTTGGAAACACCATATATTTT; J gene: TRBJ1-3; clone size: -; D gene: -; V gene: TRBV19
CDR3 protein: CASSFGTSGNNEQFF; CDR3 DNA: TGTGCCAGCAGCTTTGGGACTAGCGGAAACAATGAGCAGTTCTTC; J gene: TRBJ2-1; clone size: -; D gene: TRBD2; V gene: TRBV7-8
CDR3 protein: CASSPGGYNSPLHF; CDR3 DNA: TGTGCCAGCAGCCCCGGAGGGTATAATTCACCCCTCCACTTT; J gene: TRBJ1-6; clone size: -; D gene: -; V gene: TRBV7-9
CDR3 protein: CASSPDRPSTDTQYF; CDR3 DNA: TGCGCCAGCAGCCCGGACAGGCCTAGCACAGATACGCAGTATTTT; J gene: TRBJ2-3; clone size: -; D gene: TRBD1; V gene: TRBV5-1
CDR3 protein: CAWSDSGNTEAFF; CDR3 DNA: TGTGCCTGGAGTGATAGCGGCAACACTGAAGCTTTCTTT; J gene: TRBJ1-1; clone size: -; D gene: -; V gene: TRBV30
CDR3 protein: CASSNGGTYGYTF; CDR3 DNA: TGTGCCAGCAGCAACGGGGGAACCTATGGCTACACCTTC; J gene: TRBJ1-2; clone size: -; D gene: -; V gene: TRBV21-1
CDR3 protein: CASSQGGEGSPLHF; CDR3 DNA: TGTGCCAGCAGCCAGGGGGGAGAGGGTTCACCCCTCCACTTT; J gene: TRBJ1-6; clone size: few; D gene: TRBD1; V gene: TRBV6-4
CDR3 protein: CASSLADFNEKLFF; CDR3 DNA: TGTGCCAGCAGCTTAGCTGATTTTAATGAAAAACTGTTTTTT; J gene: TRBJ1-4; clone size: -; D gene: -; V gene: TRBV7-9
CDR3 protein: CASSPGAPNTGELFF; CDR3 DNA: TGTGCCAGCAGCCCTGGGGCGCCGAACACCGGGGAGCTGTTTTTT; J gene: TRBJ2-2; clone size: -; D gene: -; V gene: TRBV5-4
CDR3 protein: CASSDVGRPPLHF; CDR3 DNA: TGTGCCAGCAGTGATGTGGGGAGGCCACCCCTCCACTTT; J gene: TRBJ1-6; clone size: -; D gene: -; V gene: TRBV25-1
CDR3 protein: CAISDVAGALSTDTQYF; CDR3 DNA: TGTGCCATCAGTGATGTAGCGGGGGCACTAAGCACAGATACGCAGTATTTT; J gene: TRBJ2-3; clone size: -; D gene: TRBD2; V gene: TRBV10-3
CDR3 protein: CASSSTKTGVSYEQYF; CDR3 DNA: TGCGCCAGCAGCTCGACGAAGACAGGGGTCTCCTACGAGCAGTACTTC; J gene: TRBJ2-7; clone size: -; D gene: TRBD1; V gene: TRBV5-1